The 16 T cell receptor beta chains presented below share a single source sample, sequenced in a study of cytomegalovirus exposure and HLA in healthy donors. The PCR made use of 60 Vbeta and 13 Jbeta primers. The method was immunoSEQ multiplex PCR; TCRdb's version includes in-frame clones alone and lacks a portion of them. The data show 100,000 to 150,000 clones, less than 80% seen once. The sample consisted of PBMCs. These receptors were collected from a man younger than 45 in good health and CMV-seronegative.

The chain is built from TRBV2 and TRBJ1-5; no clear D gene. V was pared by 6 bases and J by 7 bases, with 16 bases between. Germline values: CDR1 SNHLY, CDR2 FYNNEI. The CDR3 extends over 14 amino acids. CDR3 bases: TGTGCCAGCAGGCGAGGGTGGGGATCGCAGCCCCAGCATTTT. Protein: CASRRGWGSQPQHF. Combining the CDR3 with reference TRBV2 and TRBJ1-5 gives the whole variable domain EPEVTQTPSHQVTQMGQEVILRCVPISNHLYFYWYRQILGQKVEFLVSFYNNEISEKSEIFDDQFSVERPDGSNFTLKIRSTKLEDSAMYFCASRRGWGSQPQHFGDGTRLSIL.

A few counts support this clone. The chain recombines TRBV2 with TRBJ1-2, with 10 bases that match TRBD1. The CDR3 is 15 residues long. V trimming: 10 bases; J trimming: 2 bases; junction bases outside the gene matches: 10. In germline, CDR1 is SNHLY, CDR2 FYNNEI. The CDR3 DNA sequence: TGTGCCATTCGTGGGACAGGGGTCTCCAACTATGGCTACACCTTC. This gives the protein CAIRGTGVSNYGYTF.

The rearrangement joins TRBV30 to TRBJ2-7; D gene uncertain. Trimming removed 1 base at V and 3 bases at J, with 10 bases between. CDR1 is GTSNPN, CDR2 SVGIG, per germline (reference sequence). The CDR3 runs 13 residues. Written as DNA, the CDR3 is TGTGCCTGGAGTGCGCCGCCTAACTACGAGCAGTACTTC. The encoded protein is CAWSAPPNYEQYF.

This clone has only a few counts. The chain joins TRBV4-1 to TRBJ2-4, with 8 bases that match TRBD2. Germline V gene lookup returns CDR1 MGHRA and CDR2 YSYEKL. The junction had 7 bases not matched to a gene; V was cut back by 3 bases and J by 0 bases. The CDR3 contains 17 residues. This CDR3 reads CASSHPLSGVAKNIQYF. CDR3 DNA: TGCGCCAGCAGCCACCCTCTTAGCGGGGTAGCCAAAAACATTCAGTACTTC.

The chain carries TRBV2 and TRBJ1-1, with a possible D match to TRBD1 (6 bases). Looked up from germline, CDR1 is SNHLY and CDR2 is FYNNEI. V lost 3 bases to trimming and J lost 3 bases, with 14 bases between them. This CDR3 comprises 15 residues. The CDR3: CASSEFAGADTEAFF. CDR3 DNA sequence: TGTGCCAGCAGTGAGTTCGCAGGGGCGGACACTGAAGCTTTCTTT.

This clone showed up just once. This chain joins TRBV7-8 and TRBJ1-6, with a weak D call TRBD1 (6 bases). The V gene lost 0 bases and the J gene lost 5 bases, with 14 bases spanning the gap. Germline CDR1 and CDR2: SGHVS and FQNEAQ. The length of the CDR3 is 17 residues. CDR3 region: CASSLARARGNNSPLHF. The CDR3 bases are TGTGCCAGCAGCTTAGCGCGGGCCAGGGGAAATAATTCACCCCTCCACTTT.

V gene TRBV28 combines with J gene TRBJ1-4, with D perhaps matching TRBD1 (5 bases). The V end was cut by 8 bases, the J end by 0 bases, with 13 bases between. This CDR3 comprises 15 residues. The germline CDR1 and CDR2 sequences are MDHEN and SYDVKM. The CDR3 nucleotides read TGTGCCAGCCGTCCTGCGGGGGCAACTAATGAAAAACTGTTTTTT. Translating it yields CASRPAGATNEKLFF.

V is TRBV7-9 and J is TRBJ1-1; D gene uncertain. There are 14 residues in the CDR3. Germline V gives CDR1 SEHNR, CDR2 FQNEAQ (reference sequence). The V end was cut by 5 bases, the J end by 7 bases, with 17 bases between. CDR3 residues: CASSPLTKSVEAFF. CDR3 coding DNA: TGTGCCAGCAGCCCTCTTACTAAATCAGTTGAAGCTTTCTTT.

The rearrangement joins TRBV28 to TRBJ2-3; 8 nucleotides match TRBD1. CDR3 length equals 16 residues. Looked up from germline, CDR1 is MDHEN and CDR2 is SYDVKM. After removal of 5 bases from V and 0 bases from J, the junction contained 7 bases not matched to a gene. The CDR3 DNA reads as TGTGCCAGCAGTCGGATGACAGGGGTGAGCACAGATACGCAGTATTTT. Residues: CASSRMTGVSTDTQYF.

The chain joins TRBV6-5 to TRBJ2-3; unclear D gene. The ends were cut back, 2 bases at V and 1 base at J, with 10 bases in the middle. Germline CDR1 is MNHEY and CDR2 is SVGAGI. The CDR3 length is 15 residues. The CDR3 spells CASSYELGRTDTQYF. CDR3 DNA sequence: TGTGCCAGCAGTTACGAGTTGGGCCGCACAGATACGCAGTATTTT.

The chain couples TRBV19 to TRBJ1-5; 8 bases line up with TRBD1. The germline CDR1 and CDR2 sequences are LNHDA and SQIVND (reference sequence). The CDR3 is made up of 13 amino acids. Trimming took 7 bases from V and 4 from J; bases not matched to a gene: 3. The CDR3: CASIDRGNQPQHF. The CDR3 nucleotides are TGTGCCAGTATCGACAGGGGAAATCAGCCCCAGCATTTT.

This clone came up once. The chain employs TRBV18 and TRBJ2-5; D possibly corresponds to TRBD2 (6 bases). The J call is in doubt because the DNA end fits TRBJ2-7 better. This CDR3 contains 12 residues. Germline CDR1 KGHSH, CDR2 LQKENI. CDR3 sequence reads: CASSPQGGEQYF. The CDR3 DNA reads TGTGCCAGCTCACCTCAGGGAGGCGAGCAGTACTTC.

This rearrangement joins TRBV28 to TRBJ2-1; TRBD2 matches at 10 bases. Germline-derived CDR1 and CDR2 are MDHEN and SYDVKM. The CDR3 is made up of 17 amino acids. V lost 1 base and J lost 4; bases outside the gene matches: 7. CDR3 coding DNA: TGTGCCAGCAGTTTATCACTAGCGGGGCCTTTTTACAATGAGCAGTTCTTC. It yields the protein CASSLSLAGPFYNEQFF.

The J gene is TRBJ2-5, the V gene TRBV5-4; 10 bases map to TRBD2. Germline CDR1 SGHNT, CDR2 YYREEE (reference sequence). Trimming cost V 1 base and J 1 base; bases outside gene matches: 7. CDR3 length equals 17 residues. The CDR3: CASSLLASGGLQETQYF. The CDR3 nucleotides read TGTGCCAGCAGCTTGTTGGCTAGCGGGGGACTCCAAGAGACCCAGTACTTC.

The chain employs TRBV7-8 and TRBJ2-5; D remains ambiguous. The J call is in doubt because the DNA end fits TRBJ2-7 better. The germline V gene encodes CDR1 SGHVS and CDR2 FQNEAQ. The CDR3 covers 15 residues. This CDR3 reads CASSLALAGTYEQYF. CDR3 coding DNA: TGTGCCAGCAGCTTAGCTCTCGCAGGTACCTACGAGCAGTACTTC.

A single count supports this clone. This chain uses TRBV4-3 with TRBJ2-3; D is possibly TRBD1 (6 bases). Germline V gene data show CDR1 as LGHNA and CDR2 as YSLEER. This CDR3 is built from 15 residues. The V end lost 0 bases, the J end lost 2 bases, and 9 bases lay between the germline ends. The CDR3: CASSQDRGLTDTQYF. The DNA of the CDR3 is TGCGCCAGCAGCCAAGACAGGGGCCTCACAGATACGCAGTATTTT.